This T cell receptor (beta chain) was profiled in a study of identical twins. Trimming took off 2 bases at V and 1 base at J, with 6 bases between the two ends. The CDR3 contains 14 residues. This clonotype has a count of ten or more. Its antigen is not known. The cDNA had a unique molecular identifier and a template-switch universal primer site. MiXCR was run by TCRdb on the 5' RACE reads, yielding one entry per CDR3 protein. The sample shows roughly 690,000 distinct CDR3 sequences, approximately 6% of them seen only once. The study's findings and limits: In zero-insertion analyses, partial confounding could arise from invariant MAIT and iNKT cells. Conclusions rested on cross-sectional statistics rather than following the same donors. Beta clonotypes that were abundant in cord blood contained fewer insertions, a pattern absent from memory repertoires.

This receptor was taken from a man aged 18 to 30 in good health. This sequence joins TRBV12-3 or TRBV12-4 and TRBJ1-5; D is unclear. The specimen sequenced was naive T cells sorted from blood. The CDR3 DNA sequence: TGTGCCAGCAGTTTAAGAGGGAGCAATCAGCCCCAGCATTTT. It translates to CASSLRGSNQPQHF.